This TCR beta chain was recovered during a study of control samples from healthy donors and cancer patients. The germline CDR1 and CDR2 sequences are MDHEN and SYDVKM. The V gene end was trimmed by 3 bases and the J gene end by 2 bases; junction bases not matched to a gene: 3. The CDR3 is made up of 15 amino acids. Sequenced by immunoSEQ multiplex PCR; TCRdb stores in-frame clones only, minus some. The sample contains some 200,000 clones, about 95% of which appear only once. Sequenced sample: blood. The source is a man aged 50-59 years in good health. The chain combines TRBV28 with TRBJ1-5; 8 bases are shared with TRBD1. The CDR3: CASSFQTGGNQPQHF. DNA of the CDR3: TGTGCCAGCAGTTTCCAGACAGGGGGCAATCAGCCCCAGCATTTT.